A single sample gave rise to the 30 T cell receptor beta chains below, sequenced in a study of T cell repertoires in cytomegalovirus infection. Using its own MiXCR run on the reads, TCRdb lists one record per CDR3 protein. The repertoire holds about 300,000 distinct CDR3 sequences, with around 9.6% as singletons. Sequencing was carried out using PBMCs. The receptors come from a human donor in good health (CMV status not recorded). Some clones in this sample may be carry-over from other donors' samples.

This clonotype was counted at least ten times. The chain joins TRBV7-2 to TRBJ2-5, with 7 bases matching TRBD1. CDR1 and CDR2 from the germline V gene are SGHTA and FQGNSA. The CDR3 sequence is 15 residues long. Losses at the gene ends were 3 bases for V and 5 bases for J; bases not matched to a gene: 9. In DNA form, the CDR3 reads TGTGCCAGCAGCTTCCCGACAGGGCTGAGGGAGACCCAGTACTTC. Translation gives CASSFPTGLRETQYF.

Many counts were recorded for this clonotype. The V gene is TRBV25-1, the J gene TRBJ2-2; 11 positions match TRBD1. The CDR3 is 14 residues long. Germline lookup yields CDR1 MGHDK and CDR2 SYGVNS. With V trimmed by 8 bases and J by 4 bases, 3 bases remained unmatched. CDR3 sequence: CASLGTGGTGELFF. The CDR3 DNA is TGTGCCAGCCTTGGGACAGGGGGCACCGGGGAGCTGTTTTTT.

This clonotype was recorded many times. The rearrangement uses TRBV5-1 and TRBJ2-2; 10 bases are shared with TRBD1. The CDR3 sequence is 18 residues long. The V and J ends lost 2 bases and 1 base, in that order; junction bases with no gene match: 8. CDR1 SGHRS and CDR2 YFSETQ come from the germline V gene. CDR3 nucleotides: TGCGCCAGCAGCTTCGAGACAGGGGGCGGAAGGAACACCGGGGAGCTGTTTTTT. Translation: CASSFETGGGRNTGELFF.

On this clonotype itself: A read error may explain this, as a much larger clone is one base away. This chain connects TRBV29-1 to TRBJ1-1; no clear D gene. The CDR3 loop spans 18 amino acids. CDR1 SQVTM and CDR2 ANQGSEA come from the germline V gene. In DNA form, the CDR3 reads TGCAGCGTTGAAGGGGAGTTTGCCCCCAAGAGGTCGAACACTAAAGCTTTCTTT. This translates into CSVEGEFAPKRSNTKAFF.

The CDR3 nucleotides read TGTGCCAGCAGTTTGGTGGGACGCCATTTGGGGTCCCTCAATGAGCAGTTCTTC. This sequence encodes CASSLVGRHLGSLNEQFF. The chain is built from TRBV12-3 or TRBV12-4 and TRBJ2-1, with D perhaps matching TRBD1 or TRBD2 (5 bases each). Deletions cut 3 bases from V and 6 bases from J, with 24 bases between. CDR3 length: 18 residues.

The CDR3 nucleotides read TGCAGTGCTAGAGATGCAGGGACAGATACGCAGTATTTT. Amino acids: CSARDAGTDTQYF. This chain connects TRBV20-1 to TRBJ2-3; tentative D call: TRBD1 (5 bases). Germline lookup yields CDR1 DFQATT and CDR2 SNEGSKA (reference sequence). This CDR3 is 13 amino acids long. Trimming pared 0 bases from V and 3 bases from J, leaving 7 bases between.

This clonotype has a handful of counts. The V call is TRBV7-9, the J call TRBJ1-1; the D gene is possibly TRBD1 (5 bases). CDR1 and CDR2 (germline): SEHNR, FQNEAQ (reference sequence). The V end lost 1 base, the J end lost 7 bases, and 10 bases lay between the germline ends. The length of the CDR3 is 13 residues. CDR3 nucleotides: TGTGCCAGCAGCTTAGGCAGGGAAGGTGAAGCTTTCTTT. Translating gives CASSLGREGEAFF.

The V gene is TRBV18, the J gene TRBJ2-5; D gene ambiguous. The CDR3 extends over 15 amino acids. The V end lost 2 bases, the J end lost 2 bases, and 12 bases lay between the germline ends. The germline V gene has CDR1 KGHSH and CDR2 LQKENI. CDR3 in DNA: TGTGCCAGCTCACCAGTCAGGACGCGACAAGAGACCCAGTACTTC. Protein sequence: CASSPVRTRQETQYF. Complete variable domain (other parts from reference TRBV18 and TRBJ2-5): NAGVMQNPRHLVRRRGQEARLRCSPMKGHSHVYWYRQLPEEGLKFMVYLQKENIIDESGMPKERFSAEFPKEGPSILRIQQVVRGDSAAYFCASSPVRTRQETQYFGPGTRLLVL.

The chain uses TRBV19 and TRBJ1-6, with TRBD1 matching 8 bases. The germline gives CDR1 LNHDA, CDR2 SQIVND (reference sequence). V shed 7 bases, J shed 9 bases, and the junction held 2 bases outside the gene matches. The length of the CDR3 is 12 residues. This chain's CDR3 is CASTGQGSPLHF. The CDR3 region has the DNA TGTGCCAGTACCGGACAGGGTTCACCCCTCCACTTT.

This clonotype was picked up many times. The chain links TRBV15 to TRBJ2-7; 9 bases map to TRBD1. The CDR3 length is 14 residues. Trimming at V came to 2 bases and at J to 5 bases, leaving 4 bases not matched to a gene. The V gene's germline CDR1 is LNHNV and CDR2 YYDKDF (reference sequence). CDR3 nucleotide sequence: TGTGCCACCAGCAGACCAGGGACAGGGAACGAGCAGTACTTC. It yields the protein CATSRPGTGNEQYF.

This clonotype was detected only a few times. The chain recombines TRBV20-1 with TRBJ1-4, with a tentative D call TRBD1 (5 bases). The CDR3 is 16 residues long. Germline loops: CDR1 DFQATT, CDR2 SNEGSKA (reference sequence). Trimming pared 1 base from V and 0 bases from J, leaving 12 bases between. CDR3 protein: CSARVGASSTNEKLFF. The CDR3 region has the DNA TGCAGTGCTAGAGTCGGGGCATCCTCAACTAATGAAAAACTGTTTTTT.

There are many counts of this clonotype. The chain carries TRBV5-5 and TRBJ2-3; the D gene is possibly TRBD2 (6 bases). CDR1 and CDR2 from the germline V gene are SGHKS and YYEKEE (reference sequence). The CDR3 runs to 15 residues. Trimming shortened V by 0 bases and J by 1 base, and 9 bases separated the two germline ends. CDR3: CASSLGGTRTDTQYF. As DNA, the CDR3 is TGTGCCAGCAGCTTGGGAGGGACTCGCACAGATACGCAGTATTTT.

This clonotype was seen repeatedly, ten times or more. V is TRBV2 and J is TRBJ2-5, with a weak D call TRBD2 (5 bases). Per germline, CDR1 SNHLY and CDR2 FYNNEI. Between the trimmed V and J ends, which lost 4 bases and 4 bases, there was a span of 10 bases. This CDR3 region has 13 residues. Written as DNA, the CDR3 is TGTGCCAGCAGTGCCGGGGAAGGAGAGACCCAGTACTTC. It codes for CASSAGEGETQYF.

This sequence joins TRBV28 and TRBJ2-7, with no clear D. CDR1 is MDHEN, CDR2 SYDVKM, per germline. CDR3 length equals 13 residues. V was pared by 3 bases and J by 4 bases, with 10 bases between. The DNA for the CDR3 is TGTGCCAGCAGTTTGGCCGGAAAGTACGAGCAGTACGTC. It yields the protein CASSLAGKYEQYV.

The chain combines TRBV13 with TRBJ1-1; D perhaps matches TRBD1 (5 bases). Germline V gives CDR1 PRHDT, CDR2 FYEKMQ (reference sequence). The CDR3 is made up of 14 amino acids. V dropped 5 bases and J dropped 4 bases, with 14 bases sitting between them. This CDR3 reads CASSPRRGRTEAFF. For the CDR3, the DNA is TGTGCCAGCAGCCCCCGCCGGGGACGCACTGAAGCTTTCTTT.

The chain joins TRBV7-9 to TRBJ1-1, with a weak D call TRBD1 (5 bases). Germline CDR1 reads SEHNR; CDR2 reads FQNEAQ (reference sequence). The V end was cut by 5 bases, the J end by 11 bases, with 15 bases between. The CDR3 extends over 12 amino acids. The CDR3 DNA is TGTGCCAGCAGCCCGGGGAAGGGGTTGGCTTTCTTT. Its protein is CASSPGKGLAFF.

This clonotype was seen many times. The chain recombines TRBV18 with TRBJ2-1; tentative D call: TRBD1 (6 bases). This CDR3 is built from 15 residues. Looked up from germline, CDR1 is KGHSH and CDR2 is LQKENI. V shed 0 bases and J shed 3 bases, with 9 bases lying between them. CDR3 DNA: TGTGCCAGCTCACCACCAAGGGGGTTCTACAATGAGCAGTTCTTC. Encoded protein: CASSPPRGFYNEQFF. Full variable domain (missing parts from reference TRBV18 and TRBJ2-1): NAGVMQNPRHLVRRRGQEARLRCSPMKGHSHVYWYRQLPEEGLKFMVYLQKENIIDESGMPKERFSAEFPKEGPSILRIQQVVRGDSAAYFCASSPPRGFYNEQFFGPGTRLTVL.

This clonotype appeared many times. V usage is TRBV13 and J usage is TRBJ1-5; 8 bases fit TRBD1. Germline V gives CDR1 PRHDT, CDR2 FYEKMQ (reference sequence). The trim removed 5 bases at V and 4 bases at J, leaving 7 bases unmatched. The CDR3 consists of 15 residues. The chain's CDR3 is CASSQGQVENQPQHF. CDR3 bases: TGTGCCAGCAGCCAGGGACAGGTGGAAAATCAGCCCCAGCATTTT. The full variable domain, its missing parts supplied by reference TRBV13 and TRBJ1-5, is AAGVIQSPRHLIKEKRETATLKCYPIPRHDTVYWYQQGPGQDPQFLISFYEKMQSDKGSIPDRFSAQQFSDYHSELNMSSLELGDSALYFCASSQGQVENQPQHFGDGTRLSIL.

This clonotype was seen many times. The J gene is TRBJ1-1, the V gene TRBV20-1; perhaps TRBD1 as D (5 bases). The CDR3 contains 15 residues. V was clipped by 5 bases and J by 0 bases, with 16 bases between them. In germline, CDR1 is DFQATT, CDR2 SNEGSKA (reference sequence). The CDR3 loop reads CSAFFPTVMNTEAFF. CDR3 nucleotides: TGCAGTGCTTTTTTCCCGACAGTCATGAACACTGAAGCTTTCTTT.

This clonotype was counted only a few times. V usage is TRBV9 and J usage is TRBJ1-1; no firm D call. The germline gives CDR1 SGDLS, CDR2 YYNGEE. The CDR3 sequence is 14 residues long. V lost 2 bases to trimming and J lost 4 bases, with 12 bases between them. The CDR3 DNA reads TGTGCCAGCAGCGTTGACCAGGTACTCACTGAAGCTTTCTTT. Amino acids: CASSVDQVLTEAFF.

This clonotype was counted ten times or more. This chain uses TRBV12-3 or TRBV12-4 with TRBJ2-5; the match to TRBD1 covers 11 bases. This CDR3 region has 15 residues. V shed 6 bases, J shed 5 bases, and the junction held 8 bases outside the gene matches. The CDR3 loop reads CASSLAGTGGETQYF. The DNA for the CDR3 is TGTGCCAGCAGCCTAGCCGGGACAGGGGGGGAGACCCAGTACTTC.

This clonotype was seen ten or more times. The rearrangement uses TRBV7-2 and TRBJ2-7; 11 bases line up with TRBD2. Germline CDR1 reads SGHTA; CDR2 reads FQGNSA. The CDR3 length is 15 residues. Losses at the gene ends were 6 bases for V and 7 bases for J; bases not matched to a gene: 11. The DNA for the CDR3 is TGTGCCAGCAGACCTACTAGCGGGGGTACGGGGGAGCAGTACTTC. Its protein is CASRPTSGGTGEQYF.

The sample holds a few counts of this clonotype. This chain connects TRBV20-1 to TRBJ2-4; TRBD1 or TRBD2 may be the D gene (6 bases each). Trimming took off 6 bases at V and 5 bases at J, with 14 bases between the two ends. The CDR3 loop spans 13 amino acids. Germline loops: CDR1 DFQATT, CDR2 SNEGSKA (reference sequence). The CDR3 nucleotides are TGCAGTGCCCCCCCGGGGGCCCAAAACATTCAGTACTTC. Protein product: CSAPPGAQNIQYF.

This clonotype was seen a few times. The CDR3 DNA sequence: TGCAGCGTTGTTAGGACATGGAACACTGAAGCTTTCTTT. This translates into CSVVRTWNTEAFF. V and J are TRBV29-1 and TRBJ1-1; the D gene is possibly TRBD1 (5 bases). V was shortened by 4 bases and J by 1 base, with 10 bases between the two germline ends. The germline V gene encodes CDR1 SQVTM and CDR2 ANQGSEA. This CDR3 is built from 13 residues.

This clonotype was detected ten times or more. The chain employs TRBV20-1 and TRBJ2-6, with TRBD1 identical over 7 bases. The CDR3 totals 15 residues. Germline CDR1 and CDR2: DFQATT and SNEGSKA (reference sequence). The V segment lost 4 bases and the J segment 0 bases; nucleotides outside the gene matches: 3. In nucleotides, the CDR3 is TGCAGTGCTATAGGGACAGCCTCTGGGGCCAACGTCCTGACTTTC. Its protein is CSAIGTASGANVLTF.

This clonotype was observed many times. This sequence joins TRBV20-1 and TRBJ2-2; a possible D gene is TRBD2 (6 bases). CDR1 and CDR2 (germline): DFQATT, SNEGSKA (reference sequence). The CDR3 sequence is 15 residues long. Deletions cut 1 base from V and 0 bases from J, with 9 bases between. CDR3 in DNA: TGCAGTGCTAGAGCCGGGGGAACGAACACCGGGGAGCTGTTTTTT. Translated: CSARAGGTNTGELFF.

As concerns this clonotype: A much larger clone differs from this one at a single base, so this may be a read error. The chain has TRBV28 and TRBJ1-1, with TRBD1 matching over 8 bases. CDR1 and CDR2 from the germline V gene are MDHEN and SYDVKM. Germline trimming cut 2 bases from V and 6 bases from J; bases unmatched to any gene: 2. The length of the CDR3 is 13 residues. The CDR3, as DNA: TGTGCCAGCAGTTTACAGGGGGCCCCTGAAGCTTTCTTT. Residues: CASSLQGAPEAFF.

There are many counts of this clonotype. This sequence joins TRBV7-3 and TRBJ2-7; unclear D gene. This CDR3 spans 15 amino acids. V was pared by 4 bases and J by 0 bases, with 13 bases between. The germline gives CDR1 SGHTA, CDR2 FQGTGA. The CDR3 DNA follows: TGTGCCAGCAGCTGCGCTAGTGGCAGCTCCTACGAGCAGTACGTC. Translation: CASSCASGSSYEQYV.

This clonotype was observed many times. V is TRBV29-1 and J is TRBJ2-1, with a possible D match to TRBD1 (6 bases). Per germline, CDR1 SQVTM and CDR2 ANQGSEA. V gave up 4 bases and J gave up 2 bases, with 15 bases separating them. This CDR3 contains 15 residues. CDR3 DNA: TGCAGCGTTGTACGGCGGACAGTTCCCTACAATGAGCAGTTCTTC. Residues: CSVVRRTVPYNEQFF.

The chain joins TRBV28 to TRBJ1-3; D call uncertain. The germline CDR1 and CDR2 sequences are MDHEN and SYDVKM. The CDR3 totals 13 residues. Between the trimmed V and J ends, which lost 6 bases and 5 bases, there was a span of 11 bases. CDR3 loop: CASSSPGRNTIYF. The CDR3 DNA sequence: TGTGCCAGCAGCTCACCGGGGAGAAACACCATATATTTT.